This TCR beta chain was sequenced in a study of blood T cell repertoires in COVID-19. This clone was seen a few times. Sequencing was performed with immunoSEQ multiplex PCR; in TCRdb, only in-frame clones are kept and a portion is missing. The sample has approximately 160,000 clones; 85% to 90% are singletons. The CDR3 extends over 15 amino acids. CDR1 SGHNT and CDR2 YYREEE come from the germline V gene (reference sequence). The ends were cut back, 5 bases at V and 2 bases at J, with 17 bases in the middle. The TCR was taken from a man aged 45-65 years with active or convalescent COVID-19. Sequenced: peripheral blood. V gene TRBV5-4 combines with J gene TRBJ2-7, with D possibly being TRBD1 (6 bases). CDR3 sequence reads: CASRLGWDTAYEQYF. The CDR3 region has the DNA TGTGCCAGCAGGTTAGGGTGGGACACCGCCTACGAGCAGTACTTC.